A single sample is the source of the 20 T cell receptor beta chains below, sequenced in a study of OX40 agonist ivuxolimab in advanced cancers. Sequencing used immunoSEQ multiplex PCR; TCRdb keeps in-frame clones, though not all of them. The sample lists roughly 76,000 clones, about nine tenths occurring once. The material was CD4+ or CD8+ T cells sorted from blood, obtained in a trial of the OX40 agonist ivuxolimab. Source of these receptors: an adult with an advanced solid tumor such as melanoma, head and neck, liver or kidney cancer.

This chain links TRBV30 with TRBJ2-1; TRBD2 matches at 8 bases. J lost 8 bases, V lost 2 bases, and 8 bases had no gene match. CDR1 GTSNPN and CDR2 SVGIG come from the germline V gene (reference sequence). The CDR3 covers 14 residues. The CDR3 loop reads CAWSRGGPSHEQFF. The CDR3 region has the DNA TGTGCCTGGAGTCGCGGGGGGCCGTCCCATGAGCAGTTCTTC.

The chain joins TRBV11-3 to TRBJ2-5, with 10 bases identical to TRBD2. This CDR3 comprises 17 residues. V was clipped by 0 bases and J by 5 bases; unmatched bases: 9. The V gene's germline CDR1 is SGHNT and CDR2 YENEEA. CDR3 sequence: CASSLDRTSGPGETQYF. For the CDR3, the DNA is TGTGCCAGCAGCTTAGACCGGACTAGCGGCCCTGGGGAGACCCAGTACTTC.

CDR3 bases: TGTGCCAGCTCGCCGGCCGGACAGGGCGGCGGGGAGCTGTTTTTT. Residues: CASSPAGQGGGELFF. The chain employs TRBV18 and TRBJ2-2, with 8 bases matching TRBD1. V trimming: 6 bases; J trimming: 7 bases; junction bases outside the gene matches: 10. Germline-derived CDR1 and CDR2 are KGHSH and LQKENI. The CDR3 loop spans 15 amino acids.

The gene calls are TRBV18 and TRBJ1-2, with D tentatively TRBD1 (6 bases). Trimming took off 6 bases at V and 6 bases at J, with 17 bases between the two ends. This CDR3 comprises 14 residues. Germline V lookup: CDR1 KGHSH, CDR2 LQKENI. The CDR3: CASSPSRDTDGYTF. Here the CDR3 DNA reads TGTGCCAGCTCCCCATCCCGGGACACCGATGGCTACACCTTC.

The rearrangement links TRBV5-6 to TRBJ2-7; 9 bases agree with TRBD1. The length of the CDR3 is 15 residues. Trimming removed 4 bases from V and 3 bases from J; junction bases left unmatched: 8. CDR1 is SGHDT and CDR2 is YYEEEE in the germline V gene. DNA for the CDR3: TGTGCCAGCAGCGTGATGGGACAGGGTTACTACGAGCAGTACTTC. Its protein is CASSVMGQGYYEQYF. Combining the CDR3 with reference TRBV5-6 and TRBJ2-7 gives the whole variable domain DAGVTQSPTHLIKTRGQQVTLRCSPKSGHDTVSWYQQALGQGPQFIFQYYEEEERQRGNFPDRFSGHQFPNYSSELNVNALLLGDSALYLCASSVMGQGYYEQYFGPGTRLTVT.

This rearrangement joins TRBV5-1 to TRBJ1-1; D is ambiguous. The germline V gene has CDR1 SGHRS and CDR2 YFSETQ. CDR3 length: 13 amino acids. Trimming shortened V by 6 bases and J by 0 bases, and 9 bases separated the two germline ends. The CDR3 spells CASMIDMNTEAFF. CDR3 in DNA: TGCGCCAGCATGATAGATATGAACACTGAAGCTTTCTTT.

The chain is built from TRBV6-1 and TRBJ1-3, with D uncertain. V was shortened by 7 bases and J by 0 bases, with 13 bases between the two germline ends. The CDR3 sequence is 15 residues long. CDR1 and CDR2 (germline): MNHNS, SASEGT. As DNA, the CDR3 is TGTGCCAGCAAAACGAGCTTCAGCTCTGGAAACACCATATATTTT. Translated: CASKTSFSSGNTIYF.

V is TRBV2 and J is TRBJ2-7; TRBD1 matches at 12 bases. Germline trimming cut 5 bases from V and 4 bases from J; bases unmatched to any gene: 9. The germline CDR1 and CDR2 sequences are SNHLY and FYNNEI. CDR3 length equals 16 residues. The CDR3 loop reads CASSPTPGQGAYEQYF. CDR3 DNA sequence: TGTGCCAGCAGTCCAACGCCGGGACAGGGGGCATACGAGCAGTACTTC.

The chain has TRBV7-9 and TRBJ1-4; 8 bases map to TRBD1. Germline trimming cut 5 bases from V and 5 bases from J; bases unmatched to any gene: 10. This CDR3 comprises 16 residues. Germline V lookup: CDR1 SEHNR, CDR2 FQNEAQ (reference sequence). As DNA, the CDR3 is TGTGCCAGCAGCCAGGGACAGGCAATAGCGAATGAAAAACTGTTTTTT. Its translation: CASSQGQAIANEKLFF.

The rearrangement links TRBV6-5 to TRBJ2-2, with 11 bases matching TRBD2. CDR1 and CDR2 from the germline V gene are MNHEY and SVGAGI. V lost 7 bases to trimming and J lost 1 base; unmatched junction nucleotides: 2. There are 15 residues in the CDR3. CDR3 amino acids: CASTGTSGNTGELFF. The CDR3 DNA reads TGTGCCAGCACCGGGACTAGCGGGAACACCGGGGAGCTGTTTTTT.

V usage is TRBV30 and J usage is TRBJ2-5; TRBD1 matches at 8 bases. The V gene end was trimmed by 1 base and the J gene end by 4 bases; junction bases not matched to a gene: 5. CDR3 length: 14 residues. Germline assignment: CDR1 GTSNPN and CDR2 SVGIG (reference sequence). The CDR3: CAWSAQGAGETQYF. The CDR3, as DNA: TGTGCCTGGAGTGCTCAGGGGGCGGGAGAGACCCAGTACTTC.

The count of this clone is one. V is TRBV5-1 and J is TRBJ2-7, with 10 bases that match TRBD2. The length of the CDR3 is 16 residues. V lost 4 bases and J lost 2; bases outside the gene matches: 9. Germline CDR1 reads SGHRS; CDR2 reads YFSETQ. DNA of the CDR3: TGCGCCAGCAGCCCGGGTAGCGGGAGGAATACCTACGAGCAGTACTTC. It encodes CASSPGSGRNTYEQYF.

The chain carries TRBV2 and TRBJ2-7; possibly TRBD2 for D (6 bases). Trimming pared 7 bases from V and 0 bases from J, leaving 13 bases between. This CDR3 region has 14 residues. CDR1 and CDR2 from the germline V gene are SNHLY and FYNNEI. CDR3 sequence (DNA): TGTGCCAGCAAAGGAGGGACCGCCTCCTACGAGCAGTACTTC. Protein: CASKGGTASYEQYF. Based on the CDR3 plus reference TRBV2 and TRBJ2-7, the full variable domain is EPEVTQTPSHQVTQMGQEVILRCVPISNHLYFYWYRQILGQKVEFLVSFYNNEISEKSEIFDDQFSVERPDGSNFTLKIRSTKLEDSAMYFCASKGGTASYEQYFGPGTRLTVT.

The chain carries TRBV6-1 and TRBJ1-2; no clear D. This CDR3 is 12 amino acids long. Per germline, CDR1 MNHNS and CDR2 SASEGT. V was cut by 1 base and J by 3 bases, with 3 bases left in between. The CDR3 is CASSEGYYGYTF. CDR3 sequence (DNA): TGTGCCAGCAGTGAAGGATACTATGGCTACACCTTC.

The V call is TRBV5-1, the J call TRBJ2-3; D might be TRBD2 (6 bases). Germline CDR1 SGHRS, CDR2 YFSETQ. The V end was cut by 2 bases, the J end by 4 bases, with 17 bases between. CDR3 length: 16 residues. The CDR3 coding sequence is TGCGCCAGCAGCTTCAATAGCGGCCAGAGCGCAGATACGCAGTATTTT. Translating it yields CASSFNSGQSADTQYF.

The chain carries TRBV7-3 and TRBJ2-1; TRBD1 agrees at 7 bases. CDR1 is SGHTA, CDR2 FQGTGA, per germline. The length of the CDR3 is 16 residues. V shed 5 bases, J shed 8 bases, and the junction held 15 bases outside the gene matches. In nucleotides, the CDR3 is TGTGCCAGCAGCAGCCGGACAGGCGCCGGGGTGCATGAGCAGTTCTTC. Translated: CASSSRTGAGVHEQFF. Filled out from reference TRBV7-3 and TRBJ2-1, the complete variable domain reads GAGVSQTPSNKVTEKGKYVELRCDPISGHTALYWYRQSLGQGPEFLIYFQGTGAADDSGLPNDRFFAVRPEGSVSTLKIQRTERGDSAVYLCASSSRTGAGVHEQFFGPGTRLTVL.

The rearrangement joins TRBV5-1 to TRBJ2-3; tentative D call: TRBD2 (6 bases). This CDR3 contains 13 residues. V lost 6 bases to trimming and J lost 1 base, with 9 bases between them. Looked up from germline, CDR1 is SGHRS and CDR2 is YFSETQ. CDR3 nucleotide sequence: TGCGCCAGCACCCGGGAGCGCACAGATACGCAGTATTTT. It yields the protein CASTRERTDTQYF. The full variable domain, with the rest looked up from reference TRBV5-1 and TRBJ2-3, is KAGVTQTPRYLIKTRGQQVTLSCSPISGHRSVSWYQQTPGQGLQFLFEYFSETQRNKGNFPGRFSGRQFSNSRSEMNVSTLELGDSALYLCASTRERTDTQYFGPGTRLTVL.

CDR3 residues: CASSERTRGLGEQFF. The CDR3 DNA is TGTGCCAGCAGCGAACGCACTAGAGGCCTTGGTGAGCAGTTCTTC. This sequence joins TRBV4-2 and TRBJ2-1; a possible D gene is TRBD2 (5 bases). The length of the CDR3 is 15 residues. From germline, CDR1 is LGHNA and CDR2 YNFKEQ. V lost 5 bases to trimming and J lost 9 bases, with 20 bases between them.

The chain uses TRBV7-2 and TRBJ2-1, with D unresolved. CDR1 SGHTA and CDR2 FQGNSA come from the germline V gene. Trimming took off 1 base at V and 1 base at J, with 5 bases between the two ends. The CDR3 has 14 amino acids. The CDR3 loop reads CASSLGESYNEQFF. In nucleotides, the CDR3 is TGTGCCAGCAGCTTAGGGGAATCCTACAATGAGCAGTTCTTC.

The chain is built from TRBV11-2 and TRBJ1-1, with D hard to call. Trimming removed 3 bases from V and 3 bases from J, with 8 bases in between. The CDR3 contains 13 residues. Looked up from germline, CDR1 is SGHAT and CDR2 is FQNNGV. The CDR3 loop reads CASSLATDTEAFF. In DNA, the CDR3 is TGTGCCAGCAGCTTGGCCACCGACACTGAAGCTTTCTTT.